A single sample gave rise to the 15 T cell receptor beta chains below, sequenced in a study of blood T cell repertoires in COVID-19. Repertoires were generated with immunoSEQ multiplex PCR, while TCRdb's copy carries only in-frame clones and drops some. This table holds hundreds of thousands of clones, around 91% found once. The sequencing input was PBMCs or T cells enriched from blood (not recorded which). These receptors all come from a woman aged 18-29 years who had recovered from COVID-19.

V gene TRBV19 combines with J gene TRBJ1-1; D is perhaps TRBD1 (6 bases). This CDR3 region has 15 residues. From germline, CDR1 is LNHDA and CDR2 SQIVND (reference sequence). Trimming took off 0 bases at V and 1 base at J, with 9 bases between the two ends. CDR3 in amino acids: CASSIELGQNTEAFF. DNA of the CDR3: TGTGCCAGTAGTATAGAACTGGGACAGAACACTGAAGCTTTCTTT.

The chain is built from TRBV3-1 (or the pseudogene TRBV3-2) and TRBJ2-3, with D maybe TRBD2 (6 bases). The CDR3 sequence is 16 residues long. V was pared by 4 bases and J by 3 bases, with 17 bases between. Germline CDR1 is LGHDT and CDR2 is YNNKEL (reference sequence). The CDR3 DNA is TGTGCCAGCAGCCGGAGGGCCCTCAGCGGGACAGATACGCAGTATTTT. Translated, it gives CASSRRALSGTDTQYF.

The chain has TRBV11-3 and TRBJ2-1; 15 bases are a match to TRBD2. Germline CDR1 SGHNT, CDR2 YENEEA. The junction had 4 bases not matched to a gene; V was cut back by 5 bases and J by 2 bases. The CDR3 is made up of 17 amino acids. The CDR3 sequence: CASSDGLAGGPYNEQFF. The CDR3 region has the DNA TGTGCCAGCAGCGACGGACTAGCGGGGGGGCCCTACAATGAGCAGTTCTTC.

The V gene is TRBV2, the J gene TRBJ2-7, with 8 bases identical to TRBD1. Germline assignment: CDR1 SNHLY and CDR2 FYNNEI. V dropped 5 bases and J dropped 0; count of bases not matched to a gene: 6. CDR3 length: 15 amino acids. CDR3 residues: CASSPPGQGSYEQYF. The CDR3 coding sequence is TGTGCCAGCAGTCCACCCGGACAGGGCTCCTACGAGCAGTACTTC. The full variable domain, completed using reference TRBV2 and TRBJ2-7, is EPEVTQTPSHQVTQMGQEVILRCVPISNHLYFYWYRQILGQKVEFLVSFYNNEISEKSEIFDDQFSVERPDGSNFTLKIRSTKLEDSAMYFCASSPPGQGSYEQYFGPGTRLTVT.

This chain connects TRBV9 to TRBJ2-2; 7 bases fit TRBD1. This CDR3 region has 16 residues. Germline CDR1 SGDLS, CDR2 YYNGEE. Losses at the gene ends were 4 bases for V and 6 bases for J; bases not matched to a gene: 12. The CDR3 coding sequence is TGTGCCAGCAGCCAATCCATGACAGGGATGTCCGGGGAGCTGTTTTTT. This gives the protein CASSQSMTGMSGELFF. Looking up the rest from reference TRBV9 and TRBJ2-2 gives the full variable domain: DSGVTQTPKHLITATGQRVTLRCSPRSGDLSVYWYQQSLDQGLQFLIQYYNGEERAKGNILERFSAQQFPDLHSELNLSSLELGDSALYFCASSQSMTGMSGELFFGEGSRLTVL.

The gene calls are TRBV9 and TRBJ1-4; TRBD1 might be the D (6 bases). The ends were cut back, 2 bases at V and 3 bases at J, with 14 bases in the middle. From germline, CDR1 is SGDLS and CDR2 YYNGEE. The CDR3 extends over 16 amino acids. CDR3 region: CASSVSAGASNEKLFF. Here the CDR3 DNA reads TGTGCCAGCAGCGTCAGCGCAGGGGCGTCTAATGAAAAACTGTTTTTT.

This sequence joins TRBV6-5 and TRBJ1-5; D is undetermined. Germline values: CDR1 MNHEY, CDR2 SVGAGI. The CDR3 has 14 amino acids. Trimming shortened V by 5 bases and J by 0 bases, and 8 bases separated the two germline ends. The CDR3 is CASSPSLSNQPQHF. The CDR3 DNA follows: TGTGCCAGCAGTCCCAGTCTTAGCAATCAGCCCCAGCATTTT.

The genes are TRBV6-1 and TRBJ2-7; 8 positions agree with TRBD1. This CDR3 contains 15 residues. Germline V gene data show CDR1 as MNHNS and CDR2 as SASEGT. V was clipped by 5 bases and J by 6 bases; unmatched bases: 12. The CDR3 nucleotides are TGTGCCAGCAGTTCTCTGGGACAGGCCCCCTCCGAGCAGTACTTC. Translating it yields CASSSLGQAPSEQYF.

The chain has TRBV7-2 and TRBJ2-7, with TRBD1 matching 7 bases. The trim removed 5 bases at V and 3 bases at J, leaving 7 bases unmatched. This CDR3 spans 14 amino acids. Germline CDR1 is SGHTA and CDR2 is FQGNSA. CDR3 region: CASSPWDRFYEQYF. In DNA, the CDR3 is TGTGCCAGCAGCCCCTGGGACAGATTCTACGAGCAGTACTTC.

V usage is TRBV6-4 and J usage is TRBJ1-1; 10 nucleotides line up with TRBD1. The germline V gene encodes CDR1 MRHNA and CDR2 SNTAGT. The CDR3 is 17 residues long. The V segment lost 6 bases and the J segment 5 bases; nucleotides outside the gene matches: 15. CDR3 bases: TGTGCCAGCAGAAAGCCCGGGACAGGGGATTCTCGTACTGAAGCTTTCTTT. Translation: CASRKPGTGDSRTEAFF.

The chain is built from TRBV7-9 and TRBJ1-5; 7 nucleotides agree with TRBD1. V lost 5 bases and J lost 6; bases outside the gene matches: 7. Germline V gene sequence: CDR1 SEHNR, CDR2 FQNEAQ (reference sequence). CDR3 length equals 14 residues. CDR3 coding DNA: TGTGCCAGCAGCACGACAGGGCTGGGTCAGCCCCAGCATTTT. Amino acid sequence: CASSTTGLGQPQHF.

V is TRBV29-1 and J is TRBJ1-2; 9 nucleotides align to TRBD1. V lost 4 bases, J lost 4 bases, and 7 bases stayed unmatched. The CDR3 extends over 14 amino acids. Germline values: CDR1 SQVTM, CDR2 ANQGSEA. The CDR3 region has the DNA TGCAGCGTTGCCCCGGACAGGGGTCCCTATGGCTACACCTTC. Protein sequence: CSVAPDRGPYGYTF.

The gene calls are TRBV4-1 and TRBJ2-1, with no clear D. V was shortened by 1 base and J by 4 bases, with 2 bases between the two germline ends. This CDR3 comprises 12 residues. Per the germline V gene, CDR1 is MGHRA and CDR2 is YSYEKL. The CDR3 protein is CASSQVYNEQFF. DNA for the CDR3: TGCGCCAGCAGCCAAGTATACAATGAGCAGTTCTTC.

V is TRBV27 and J is TRBJ1-2, with D possibly being TRBD1 (6 bases). The V and J ends lost 4 bases and 3 bases respectively, with 6 bases between them. This CDR3 has 12 amino acids. Per the germline V gene, CDR1 is MNHEY and CDR2 is SMNVEV (reference sequence). The CDR3 loop reads CASSSGDYGYTF. The DNA of the CDR3 is TGTGCCAGCAGTTCAGGGGACTATGGCTACACCTTC.

This clone appeared once. The CDR3 loop reads CASSHYTSRGADTQYF. The DNA of the CDR3 is TGTGCCAGCAGCCACTATACTAGTCGCGGTGCAGATACGCAGTATTTT. V is TRBV3-1 (or the pseudogene TRBV3-2) and J is TRBJ2-3; a possible D gene is TRBD2 (5 bases). Trimming took off 3 bases at V and 4 bases at J, with 17 bases between the two ends. The CDR3 is made up of 16 amino acids. Per the germline V gene, CDR1 is LGHDT and CDR2 is YNNKEL (reference sequence).